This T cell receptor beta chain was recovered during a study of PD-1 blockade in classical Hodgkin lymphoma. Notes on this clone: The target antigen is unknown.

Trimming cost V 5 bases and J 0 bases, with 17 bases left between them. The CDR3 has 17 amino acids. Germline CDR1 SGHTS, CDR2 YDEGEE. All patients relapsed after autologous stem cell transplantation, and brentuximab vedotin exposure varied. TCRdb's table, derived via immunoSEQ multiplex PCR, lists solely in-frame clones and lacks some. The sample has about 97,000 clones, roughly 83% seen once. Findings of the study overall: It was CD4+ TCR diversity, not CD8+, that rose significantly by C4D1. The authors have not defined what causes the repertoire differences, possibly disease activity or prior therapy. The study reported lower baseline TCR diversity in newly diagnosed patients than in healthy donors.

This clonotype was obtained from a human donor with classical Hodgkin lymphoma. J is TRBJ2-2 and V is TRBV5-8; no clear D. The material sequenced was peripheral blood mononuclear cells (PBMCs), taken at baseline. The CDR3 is CASRSSPLNSNTGELFF. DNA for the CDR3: TGTGCCAGCAGGTCCAGTCCTCTTAACTCGAACACCGGGGAGCTGTTTTTT.